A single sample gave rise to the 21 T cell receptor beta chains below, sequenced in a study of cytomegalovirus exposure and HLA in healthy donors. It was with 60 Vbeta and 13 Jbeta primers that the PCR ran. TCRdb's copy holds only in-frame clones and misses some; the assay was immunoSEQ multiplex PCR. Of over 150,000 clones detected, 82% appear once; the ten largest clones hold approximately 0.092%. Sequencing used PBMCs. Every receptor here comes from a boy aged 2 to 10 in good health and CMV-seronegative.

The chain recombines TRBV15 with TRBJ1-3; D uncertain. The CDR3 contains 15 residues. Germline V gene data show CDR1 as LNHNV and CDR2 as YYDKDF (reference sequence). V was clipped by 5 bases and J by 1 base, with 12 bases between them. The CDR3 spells CATSAELDSGNTIYF. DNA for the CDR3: TGTGCCACCAGCGCCGAACTTGATTCTGGAAACACCATATATTTT. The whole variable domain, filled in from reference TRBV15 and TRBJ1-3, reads DAMVIQNPRYQVTQFGKPVTLSCSQTLNHNVMYWYQQKSSQAPKLLFHYYDKDFNNEADTPDNFQSRRPNTSFCFLDIRSPGLGDTAMYLCATSAELDSGNTIYFGEGSWLTVV.

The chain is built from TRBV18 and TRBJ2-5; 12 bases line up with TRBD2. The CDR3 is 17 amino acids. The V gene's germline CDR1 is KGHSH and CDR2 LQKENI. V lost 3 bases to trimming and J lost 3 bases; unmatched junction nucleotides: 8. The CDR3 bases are TGTGCCAGCTCACCCTCGACTCGACTAGCGGGGGAAGAGACCCAGTACTTC. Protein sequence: CASSPSTRLAGEETQYF.

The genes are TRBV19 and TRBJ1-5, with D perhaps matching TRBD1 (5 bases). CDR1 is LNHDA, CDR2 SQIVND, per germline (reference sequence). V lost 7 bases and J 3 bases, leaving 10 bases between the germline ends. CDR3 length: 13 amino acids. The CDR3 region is CASTPGFNQPQHF. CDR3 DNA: TGTGCCAGTACTCCAGGGTTCAATCAGCCCCAGCATTTT.

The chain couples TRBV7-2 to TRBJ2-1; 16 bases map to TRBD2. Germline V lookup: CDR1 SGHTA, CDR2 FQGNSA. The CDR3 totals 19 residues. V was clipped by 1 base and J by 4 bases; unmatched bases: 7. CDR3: CASSLVGTSGGAKYNEQFF. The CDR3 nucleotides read TGTGCCAGCAGCTTAGTAGGGACTAGCGGGGGGGCCAAGTACAATGAGCAGTTCTTC.

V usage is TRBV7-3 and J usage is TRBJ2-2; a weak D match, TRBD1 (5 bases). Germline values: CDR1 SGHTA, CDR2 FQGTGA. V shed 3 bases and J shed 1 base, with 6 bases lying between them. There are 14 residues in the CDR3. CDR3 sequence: CASSFDRNTGELFF. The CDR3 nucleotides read TGTGCCAGCAGCTTTGACAGGAACACCGGGGAGCTGTTTTTT.

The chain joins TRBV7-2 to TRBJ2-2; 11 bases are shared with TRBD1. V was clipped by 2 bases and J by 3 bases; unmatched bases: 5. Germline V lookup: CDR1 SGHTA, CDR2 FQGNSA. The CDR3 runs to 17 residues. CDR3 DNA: TGTGCCAGCAGCTTATCCCGGGACAGGGGGTACACCGGGGAGCTGTTTTTT. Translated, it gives CASSLSRDRGYTGELFF.

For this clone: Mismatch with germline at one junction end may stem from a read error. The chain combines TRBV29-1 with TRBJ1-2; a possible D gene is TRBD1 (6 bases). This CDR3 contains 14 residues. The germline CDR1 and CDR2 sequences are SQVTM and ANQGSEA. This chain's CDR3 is CSVGTVLTNYGCTF. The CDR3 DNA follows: TGCAGCGTTGGGACAGTGCTCACTAACTATGGCTGCACCTTC.

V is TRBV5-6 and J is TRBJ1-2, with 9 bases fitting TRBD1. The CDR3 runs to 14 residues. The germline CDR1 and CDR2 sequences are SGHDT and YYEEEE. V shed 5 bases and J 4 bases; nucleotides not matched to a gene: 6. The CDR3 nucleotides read TGTGCCAGCAGTTCTACAGGGGGCAGCTATGGCTACACCTTC. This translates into CASSSTGGSYGYTF.

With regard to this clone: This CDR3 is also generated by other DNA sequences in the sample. This CDR3 reads CASSVAPGTEAFF. DNA of the CDR3: TGTGCCAGCAGCGTAGCCCCGGGTACTGAAGCTTTCTTT. The chain is built from TRBV9 and TRBJ1-1; D call uncertain. CDR1 and CDR2 (germline): SGDLS, YYNGEE. V was shortened by 0 bases and J by 5 bases, with 8 bases between the two germline ends. The CDR3 is made up of 13 amino acids.

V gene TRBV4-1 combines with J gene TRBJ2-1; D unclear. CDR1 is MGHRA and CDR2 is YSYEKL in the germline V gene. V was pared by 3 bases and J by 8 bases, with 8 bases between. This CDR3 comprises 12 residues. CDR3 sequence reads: CASSHIRDEQFF. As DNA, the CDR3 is TGCGCCAGCAGCCACATCCGAGATGAGCAGTTCTTC.

CDR3 DNA sequence: TGTGCCAGTAGCGTTTTCTCCGGGACAGGGGTTTCTGAAGCTTTCTTT. Translating gives CASSVFSGTGVSEAFF. The chain combines TRBV19 with TRBJ1-1, with 10 bases that match TRBD1. Trimming cost V 6 bases and J 6 bases; bases outside gene matches: 13. This CDR3 is built from 16 residues. CDR1 and CDR2 (germline): LNHDA, SQIVND (reference sequence).

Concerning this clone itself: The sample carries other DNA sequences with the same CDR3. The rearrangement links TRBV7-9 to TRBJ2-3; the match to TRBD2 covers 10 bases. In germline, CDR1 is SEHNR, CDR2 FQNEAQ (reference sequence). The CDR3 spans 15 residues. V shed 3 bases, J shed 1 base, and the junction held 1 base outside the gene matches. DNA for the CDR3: TGTGCCAGCAGCTTGGGGACTAGCGGCACAGATACGCAGTATTTT. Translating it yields CASSLGTSGTDTQYF.

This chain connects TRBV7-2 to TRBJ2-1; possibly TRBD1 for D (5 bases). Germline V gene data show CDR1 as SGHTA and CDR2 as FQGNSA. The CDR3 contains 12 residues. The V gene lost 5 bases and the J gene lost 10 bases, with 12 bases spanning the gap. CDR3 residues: CASSTRVWEQFF. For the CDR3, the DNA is TGTGCCAGCAGCACCAGGGTTTGGGAGCAGTTCTTC.

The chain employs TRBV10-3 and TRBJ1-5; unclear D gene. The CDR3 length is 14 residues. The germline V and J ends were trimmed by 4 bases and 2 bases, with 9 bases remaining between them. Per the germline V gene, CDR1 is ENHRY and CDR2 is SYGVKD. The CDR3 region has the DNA TGTGCCATCAGTGCCGGGGAGGGCAATCAGCCCCAGCATTTT. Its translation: CAISAGEGNQPQHF.

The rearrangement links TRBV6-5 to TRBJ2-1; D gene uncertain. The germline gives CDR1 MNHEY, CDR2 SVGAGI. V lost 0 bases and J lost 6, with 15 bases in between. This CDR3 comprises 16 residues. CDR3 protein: CASSYSGSHGVNEQFF. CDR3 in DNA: TGTGCCAGCAGTTACTCCGGTTCCCATGGTGTCAATGAGCAGTTCTTC.

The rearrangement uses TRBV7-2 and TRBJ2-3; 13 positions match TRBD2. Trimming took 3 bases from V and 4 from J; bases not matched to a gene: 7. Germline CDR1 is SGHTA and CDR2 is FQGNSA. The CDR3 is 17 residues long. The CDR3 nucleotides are TGTGCCAGCAGCTTGTTTACTAGCGGGGGGGCCTCAGATACGCAGTATTTT. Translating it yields CASSLFTSGGASDTQYF.

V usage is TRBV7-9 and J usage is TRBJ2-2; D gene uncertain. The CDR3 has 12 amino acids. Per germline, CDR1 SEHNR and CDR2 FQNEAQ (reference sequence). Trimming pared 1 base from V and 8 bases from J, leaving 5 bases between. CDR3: CASSLVQGELFF. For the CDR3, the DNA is TGTGCCAGCAGCTTAGTACAGGGGGAGCTGTTTTTT.

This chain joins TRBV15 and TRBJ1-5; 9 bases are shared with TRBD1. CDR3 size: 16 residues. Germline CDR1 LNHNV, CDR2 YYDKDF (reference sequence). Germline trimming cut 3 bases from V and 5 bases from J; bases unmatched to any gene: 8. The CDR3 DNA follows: TGTGCCACCAGCAGTCCGGGACAGGGCTATTATCAGCCCCAGCATTTT. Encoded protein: CATSSPGQGYYQPQHF. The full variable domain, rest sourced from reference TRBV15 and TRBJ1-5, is DAMVIQNPRYQVTQFGKPVTLSCSQTLNHNVMYWYQQKSSQAPKLLFHYYDKDFNNEADTPDNFQSRRPNTSFCFLDIRSPGLGDTAMYLCATSSPGQGYYQPQHFGDGTRLSIL.

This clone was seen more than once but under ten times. The CDR3, as DNA: TGTGCCAGCAGCCAAGATGGAGGGACTAGCGGGGGTTCAACCCAGTACTTC. Translating it yields CASSQDGGTSGGSTQYF. J is TRBJ2-5 and V is TRBV4-2; 14 positions agree with TRBD2. The CDR3 loop spans 17 amino acids. CDR1 LGHNA and CDR2 YNFKEQ come from the germline V gene. The trim removed 0 bases at V and 8 bases at J, leaving 8 bases unmatched.

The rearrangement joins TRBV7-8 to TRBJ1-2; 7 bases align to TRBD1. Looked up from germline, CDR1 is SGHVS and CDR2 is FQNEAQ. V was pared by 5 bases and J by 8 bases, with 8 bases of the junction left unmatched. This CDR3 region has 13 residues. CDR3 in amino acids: CASSQGQVQGYTF. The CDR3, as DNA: TGTGCCAGCAGCCAAGGACAGGTGCAGGGCTACACCTTC.

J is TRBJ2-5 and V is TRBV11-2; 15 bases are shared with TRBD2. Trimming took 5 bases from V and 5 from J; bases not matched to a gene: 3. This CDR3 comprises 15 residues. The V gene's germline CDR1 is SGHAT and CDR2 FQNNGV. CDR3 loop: CASSPGLAGGETQYF. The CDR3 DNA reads TGTGCCAGCAGCCCTGGACTAGCGGGGGGGGAGACCCAGTACTTC.